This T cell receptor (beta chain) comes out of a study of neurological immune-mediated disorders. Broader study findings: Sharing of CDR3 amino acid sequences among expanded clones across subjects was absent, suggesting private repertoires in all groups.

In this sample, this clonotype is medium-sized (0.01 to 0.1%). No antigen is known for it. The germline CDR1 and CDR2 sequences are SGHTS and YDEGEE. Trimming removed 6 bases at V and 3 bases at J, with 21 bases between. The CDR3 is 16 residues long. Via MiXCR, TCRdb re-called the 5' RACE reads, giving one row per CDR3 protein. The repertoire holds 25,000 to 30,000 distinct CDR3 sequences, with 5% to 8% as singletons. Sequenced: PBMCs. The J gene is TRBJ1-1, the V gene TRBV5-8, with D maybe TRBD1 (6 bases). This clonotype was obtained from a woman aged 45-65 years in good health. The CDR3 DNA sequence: TGTGCCAGCACCGTCGGGGGCTTCCGGAGGCACACTGAAGCTTTCTTT. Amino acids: CASTVGGFRRHTEAFF.